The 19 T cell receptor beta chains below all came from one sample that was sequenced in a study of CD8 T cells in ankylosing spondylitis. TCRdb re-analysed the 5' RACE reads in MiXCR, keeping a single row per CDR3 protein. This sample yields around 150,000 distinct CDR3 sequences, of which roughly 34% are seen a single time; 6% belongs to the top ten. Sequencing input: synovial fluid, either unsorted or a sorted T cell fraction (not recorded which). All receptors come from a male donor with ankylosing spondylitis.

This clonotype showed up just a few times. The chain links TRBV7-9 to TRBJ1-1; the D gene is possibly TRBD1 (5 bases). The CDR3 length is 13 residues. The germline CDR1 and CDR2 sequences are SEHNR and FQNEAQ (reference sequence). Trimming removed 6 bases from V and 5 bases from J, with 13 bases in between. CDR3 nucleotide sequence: TGTGCCAGCAGTTTTCGTGACAGAACTGAAGCTTTCTTT. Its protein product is CASSFRDRTEAFF.

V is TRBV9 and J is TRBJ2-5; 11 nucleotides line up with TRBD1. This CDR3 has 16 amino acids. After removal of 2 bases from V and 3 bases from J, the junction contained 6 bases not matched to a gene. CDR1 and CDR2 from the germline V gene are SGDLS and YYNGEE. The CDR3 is CASSVTGTGGKETQYF. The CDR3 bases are TGTGCCAGCAGCGTTACCGGGACAGGGGGTAAAGAGACCCAGTACTTC.

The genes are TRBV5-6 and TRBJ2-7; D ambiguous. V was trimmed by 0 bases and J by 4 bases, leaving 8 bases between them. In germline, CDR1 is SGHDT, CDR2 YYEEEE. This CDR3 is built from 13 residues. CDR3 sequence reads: CASSLASEYEQYF. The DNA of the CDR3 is TGTGCCAGCAGCTTGGCCAGTGAGTACGAGCAGTACTTC.

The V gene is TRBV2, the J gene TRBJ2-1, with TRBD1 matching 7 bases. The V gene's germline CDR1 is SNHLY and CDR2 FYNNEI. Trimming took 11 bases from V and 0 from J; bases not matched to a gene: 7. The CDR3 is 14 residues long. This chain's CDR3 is CADQTGTSYNEQFF. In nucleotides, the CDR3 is TGTGCCGACCAGACAGGGACCTCCTACAATGAGCAGTTCTTC.

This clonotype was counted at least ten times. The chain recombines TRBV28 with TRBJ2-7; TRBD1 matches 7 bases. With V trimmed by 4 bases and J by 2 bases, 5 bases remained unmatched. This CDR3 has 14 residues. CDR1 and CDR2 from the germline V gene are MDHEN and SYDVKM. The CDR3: CASSSPGTAYEQYF. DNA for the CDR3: TGTGCCAGCAGTTCCCCCGGGACAGCCTACGAGCAGTACTTC. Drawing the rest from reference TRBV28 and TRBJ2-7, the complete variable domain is DVKVTQSSRYLVKRTGEKVFLECVQDMDHENMFWYRQDPGLGLRLIYFSYDVKMKEKGDIPEGYSVSREKKERFSLILESASTNQTSMYLCASSSPGTAYEQYFGPGTRLTVT.

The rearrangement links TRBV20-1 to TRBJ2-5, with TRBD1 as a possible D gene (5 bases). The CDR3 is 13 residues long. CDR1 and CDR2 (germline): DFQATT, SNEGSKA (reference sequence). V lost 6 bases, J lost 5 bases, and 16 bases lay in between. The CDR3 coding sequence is TGCAGTGCAAACAGGTGGTCGGTCGAGACCCAGTACTTC. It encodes CSANRWSVETQYF.

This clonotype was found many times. The CDR3 sequence: CSVLQGSGTEAFF. The CDR3 DNA is TGCAGCGTGTTACAGGGGAGCGGCACTGAAGCTTTCTTT. This chain links TRBV29-1 with TRBJ1-1; 7 bases agree with TRBD1. The CDR3 spans 13 residues. V shed 6 bases, J shed 4 bases, and the junction held 8 bases outside the gene matches. Germline values: CDR1 SQVTM, CDR2 ANQGSEA.

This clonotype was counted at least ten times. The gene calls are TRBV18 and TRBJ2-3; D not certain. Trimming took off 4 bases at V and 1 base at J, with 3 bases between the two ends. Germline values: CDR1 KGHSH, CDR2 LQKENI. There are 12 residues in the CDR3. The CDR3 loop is CASSQGTDTQYF. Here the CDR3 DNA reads TGTGCCAGCTCACAGGGCACAGATACGCAGTATTTT.

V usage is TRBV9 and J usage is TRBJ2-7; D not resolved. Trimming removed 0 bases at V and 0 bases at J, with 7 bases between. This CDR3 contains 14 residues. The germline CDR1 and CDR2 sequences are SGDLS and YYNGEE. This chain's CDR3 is CASSVAESSYEQYF. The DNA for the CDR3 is TGTGCCAGCAGCGTAGCTGAAAGCTCCTACGAGCAGTACTTC.

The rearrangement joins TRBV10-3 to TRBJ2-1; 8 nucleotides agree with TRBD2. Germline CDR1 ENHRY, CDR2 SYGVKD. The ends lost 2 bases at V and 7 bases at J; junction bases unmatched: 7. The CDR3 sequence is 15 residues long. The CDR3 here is CAISEPGTRGNEQFF. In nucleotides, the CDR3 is TGTGCCATCAGTGAGCCCGGGACTAGAGGTAATGAGCAGTTCTTC.

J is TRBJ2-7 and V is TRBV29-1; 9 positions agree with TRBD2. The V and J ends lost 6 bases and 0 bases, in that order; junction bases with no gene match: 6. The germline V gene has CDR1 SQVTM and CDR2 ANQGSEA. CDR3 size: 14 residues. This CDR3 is CSVEGLANSYEQYF. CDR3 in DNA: TGCAGCGTAGAGGGACTAGCAAACTCCTACGAGCAGTACTTC.

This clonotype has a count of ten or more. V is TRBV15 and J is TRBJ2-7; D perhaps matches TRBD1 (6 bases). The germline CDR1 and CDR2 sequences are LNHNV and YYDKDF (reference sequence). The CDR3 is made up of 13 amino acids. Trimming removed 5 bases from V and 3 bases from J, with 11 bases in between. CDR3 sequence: CATSVTGNYEQYF. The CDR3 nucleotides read TGTGCCACCAGCGTTACAGGGAACTACGAGCAGTACTTC.

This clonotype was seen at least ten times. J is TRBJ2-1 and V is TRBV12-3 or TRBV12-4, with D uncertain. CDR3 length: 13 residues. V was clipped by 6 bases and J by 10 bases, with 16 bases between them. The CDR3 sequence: CASSNQPGPEQFF. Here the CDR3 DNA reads TGTGCCAGCAGCAACCAACCGGGTCCGGAGCAGTTCTTC.

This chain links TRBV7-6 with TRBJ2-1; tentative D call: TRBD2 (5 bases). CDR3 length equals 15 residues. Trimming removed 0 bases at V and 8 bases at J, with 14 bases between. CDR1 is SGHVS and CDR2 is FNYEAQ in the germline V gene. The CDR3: CASSLAVGDGDEQFF. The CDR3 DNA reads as TGTGCCAGCAGCTTAGCGGTCGGGGATGGGGATGAGCAGTTCTTC.

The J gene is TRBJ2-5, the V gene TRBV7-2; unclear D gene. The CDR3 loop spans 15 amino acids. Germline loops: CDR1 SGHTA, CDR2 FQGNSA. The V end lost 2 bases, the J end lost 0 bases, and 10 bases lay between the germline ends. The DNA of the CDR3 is TGTGCCAGCAGCTTATTCATGGCCTACCAAGAGACCCAGTACTTC. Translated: CASSLFMAYQETQYF.

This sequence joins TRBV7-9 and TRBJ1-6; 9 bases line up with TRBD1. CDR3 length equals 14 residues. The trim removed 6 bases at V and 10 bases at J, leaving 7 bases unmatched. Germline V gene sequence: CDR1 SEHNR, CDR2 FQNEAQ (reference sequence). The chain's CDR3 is CASSAQGAYSPLHF. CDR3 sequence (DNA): TGTGCCAGCAGTGCACAGGGGGCCTACTCACCCCTCCACTTT.

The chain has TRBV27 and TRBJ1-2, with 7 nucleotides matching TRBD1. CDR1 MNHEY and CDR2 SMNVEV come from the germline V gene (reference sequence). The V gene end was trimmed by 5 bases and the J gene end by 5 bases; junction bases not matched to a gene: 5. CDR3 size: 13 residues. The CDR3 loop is CASSRGGRYGYTF. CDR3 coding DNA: TGTGCCAGCAGTCGAGGGGGCAGGTATGGCTACACCTTC.

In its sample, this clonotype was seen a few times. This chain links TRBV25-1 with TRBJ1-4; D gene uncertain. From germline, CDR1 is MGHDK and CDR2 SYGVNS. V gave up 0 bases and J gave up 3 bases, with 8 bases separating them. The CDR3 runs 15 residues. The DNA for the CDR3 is TGTGCCAGCAGTGAATACAGTGGTTCTAATGAAAAACTGTTTTTT. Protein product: CASSEYSGSNEKLFF.

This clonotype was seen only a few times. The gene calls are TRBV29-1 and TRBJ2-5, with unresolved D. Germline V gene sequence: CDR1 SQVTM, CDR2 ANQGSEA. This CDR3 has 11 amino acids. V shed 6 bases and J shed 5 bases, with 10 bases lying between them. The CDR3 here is CSVGHMETQYF. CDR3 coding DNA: TGCAGCGTGGGCCATATGGAGACCCAGTACTTC.